This T cell receptor beta chain emerged from a study of T cell changes during pregnancy in multiple sclerosis. Using immunoSEQ multiplex PCR, the repertoire was profiled, and TCRdb retains in-frame clones only, with some absent. The table lists about 67,000 clones, more than 85% of them singletons. V shed 2 bases, J shed 4 bases, and the junction held 7 bases outside the gene matches. Germline CDR1 SSHAT, CDR2 FNYEAQ (reference sequence). The CDR3 spans 17 residues. The origin of this receptor is a female donor with multiple sclerosis, enrolled in a pregnancy study. This chain links TRBV7-7 with TRBJ2-1; 11 bases are shared with TRBD2. The starting material was peripheral blood, obtained in the second trimester of pregnancy. CDR3 in DNA: TGTGCCAGCAGCTTATTTTCGGGACTAGCGGAGTACAATGAGCAGTTCTTC. It encodes CASSLFSGLAEYNEQFF. The full variable domain, in which reference TRBV7-7 and TRBJ2-1 provide the parts outside the CDR3, is GAGVSQSPRYKVTKRGQDVTLRCDPISSHATLYWYQQALGQGPEFLTYFNYEAQPDKSGLPSDRFSAERPEGSISTLTIQRTEQRDSAMYRCASSLFSGLAEYNEQFFGPGTRLTVL.